These T cell receptor beta chains were read from a single sample in a study of regulatory T cells in long-lasting Graves disease. TCRdb reanalysed the multiplex PCR reads using MiXCR and keeps one entry per CDR3 protein. Among approximately 440,000 distinct CDR3 sequences listed, less than 25% were seen once. Sequences were derived from peripheral blood mononuclear cells (PBMCs), sampled when the disease was refractory, from a patient treated with antithyroid drugs. The receptors were sampled from a female donor with Graves disease. The CDR3 runs from the conserved cysteine through the conserved F or W. Fields, in order: J gene, V gene, D gene, clone size, CDR3 protein, CDR3 DNA. A D gene is named only where the DNA matches it firmly. The listing skips clone size in some rows; elsewhere it reads once, few, many or a size class.

TRBJ2-7 | TRBV7-2 | TRBD2 | few | CASSFPGTSGGHSYEQYF | TGTGCCAGCAGCTTTCCCGGGACTAGCGGGGGGCACTCCTACGAGCAGTACTTC
TRBJ1-1 | TRBV20-1 | TRBD1 | many | CSASRDSSNTEAFF | TGCAGTGCTAGCCGGGACAGCTCGAACACTGAAGCTTTCTTT
TRBJ2-7 | TRBV7-2 | TRBD2 | many | CASSPLGRGYYFKQYF | TGTGCCAGCAGCCCCCTTGGGCGGGGGTATTATTTCAAGCAGTACTTC
TRBJ1-1 | TRBV27 | NA | NA | CASSLLALDTEAFF | TGTGCCAGCAGTCTTCTCGCCCTGGACACTGAAGCTTTCTTT
TRBJ2-7 | TRBV6-1 | NA | NA | CASSVGLSCEQYF | TGTGCCAGCAGTGTCGGTCTCTCCTGCGAGCAGTACTTC
TRBJ1-1 | TRBV27 | NA | NA | CASSPGTTNTEAFF | TGTGCCAGCAGCCCCGGGACTACGAACACTGAAGCTTTCTTT
TRBJ1-4 | TRBV20-1 | NA | many | CSASGGYEKLFF | TGCAGTGCGTCGGGGGGCTATGAAAAACTGTTTTTT
TRBJ2-2 | TRBV5-1 | NA | NA | CASSLSTNTGELFF | TGCGCCAGCAGCTTGTCCACGAACACCGGGGAGCTGTTTTTT
TRBJ1-1 | TRBV11-2 | NA | NA | CASSLVQGGGTEAFF | TGTGCCAGCAGCTTAGTTCAGGGCGGGGGCACTGAAGCTTTCTTT
TRBJ2-7 | TRBV25-1 | TRBD1 | NA | CASSESGGRNYEQYF | TGTGCCAGCAGTGAATCAGGGGGCCGCAACTACGAGCAGTACTTC
TRBJ2-7 | TRBV19 | TRBD2 | few | CASSIGRERNEQYF | TGTGCCAGTAGTATAGGGCGGGAGCGGAACGAGCAGTACTTC
TRBJ1-5 | TRBV27 | NA | many | CASSQVYAPDQPQHF | TGTGCCAGCAGTCAGGTCTACGCCCCGGATCAGCCCCAGCATTTT
TRBJ2-1 | TRBV15 | NA | NA | CATSRGLGSRNDEQFF | TGTGCCACCAGCAGAGGGCTAGGATCCAGAAACGATGAGCAGTTCTTC
TRBJ1-4 | TRBV7-8 | TRBD1 | few | CASSLRGQTNEKLFF | TGTGCCAGCAGCTTACGGGGACAGACTAATGAAAAACTGTTTTTT
TRBJ1-1 | TRBV19 | NA | NA | CASMKAGATNTEAFF | TGTGCCAGTATGAAGGCAGGGGCCACGAACACTGAAGCTTTCTTT
TRBJ2-5 | TRBV7-2 | NA | many | CATRRGQETQYF | TGTGCCACTAGACGGGGGCAAGAGACCCAGTACTTC